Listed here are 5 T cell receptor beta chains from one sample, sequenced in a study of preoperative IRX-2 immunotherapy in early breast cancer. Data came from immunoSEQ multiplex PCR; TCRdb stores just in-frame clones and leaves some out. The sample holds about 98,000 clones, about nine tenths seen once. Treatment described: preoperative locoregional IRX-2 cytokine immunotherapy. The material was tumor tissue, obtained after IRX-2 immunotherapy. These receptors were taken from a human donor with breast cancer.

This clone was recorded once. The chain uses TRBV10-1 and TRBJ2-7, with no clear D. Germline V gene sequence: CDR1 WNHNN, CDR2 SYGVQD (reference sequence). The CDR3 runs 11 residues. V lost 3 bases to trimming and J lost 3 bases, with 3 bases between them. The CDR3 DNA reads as TGCGCCAGCAGTGATAACTACGAGCAGTACTTC. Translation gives CASSDNYEQYF.

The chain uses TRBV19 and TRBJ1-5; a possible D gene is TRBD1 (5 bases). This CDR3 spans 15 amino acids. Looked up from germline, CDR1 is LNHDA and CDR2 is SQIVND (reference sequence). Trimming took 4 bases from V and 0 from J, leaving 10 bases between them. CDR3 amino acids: CASSRDGYSNQPQHF. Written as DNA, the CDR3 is TGTGCCAGTAGTAGGGACGGATATAGCAATCAGCCCCAGCATTTT. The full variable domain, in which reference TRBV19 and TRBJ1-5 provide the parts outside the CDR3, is DGGITQSPKYLFRKEGQNVTLSCEQNLNHDAMYWYRQDPGQGLRLIYYSQIVNDFQKGDIAEGYSVSREKKESFPLTVTSAQKNPTAFYLCASSRDGYSNQPQHFGDGTRLSIL.

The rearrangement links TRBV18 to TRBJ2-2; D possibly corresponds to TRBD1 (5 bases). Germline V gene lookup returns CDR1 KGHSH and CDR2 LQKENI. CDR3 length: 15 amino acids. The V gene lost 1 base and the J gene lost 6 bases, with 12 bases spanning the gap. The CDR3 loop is CASSPQERGAGELFF. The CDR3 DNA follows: TGTGCCAGCTCACCACAGGAAAGGGGCGCCGGGGAGCTGTTTTTT. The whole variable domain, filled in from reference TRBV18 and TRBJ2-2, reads NAGVMQNPRHLVRRRGQEARLRCSPMKGHSHVYWYRQLPEEGLKFMVYLQKENIIDESGMPKERFSAEFPKEGPSILRIQQVVRGDSAAYFCASSPQERGAGELFFGEGSRLTVL.

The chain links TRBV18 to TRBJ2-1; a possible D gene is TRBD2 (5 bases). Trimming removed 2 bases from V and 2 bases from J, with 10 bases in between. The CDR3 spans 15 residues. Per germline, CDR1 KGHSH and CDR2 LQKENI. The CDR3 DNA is TGTGCCAGCTCACCATCGGAGGACCCCTACAATGAGCAGTTCTTC. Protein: CASSPSEDPYNEQFF.

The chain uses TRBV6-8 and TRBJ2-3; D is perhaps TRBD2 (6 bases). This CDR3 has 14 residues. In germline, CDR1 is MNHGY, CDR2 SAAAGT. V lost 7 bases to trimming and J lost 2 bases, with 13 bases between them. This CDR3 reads CASTRAGITDTQYF. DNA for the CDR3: TGTGCCAGCACTCGTGCGGGGATCACAGATACGCAGTATTTT.